Sequencing of this TCR beta chain was carried out in a study of control samples from healthy donors and cancer patients. TCRdb's copy holds only in-frame clones and misses some; the assay was immunoSEQ multiplex PCR. This table has roughly 120,000 clones, 80% to 95% appearing once. The V gene lost 5 bases and the J gene lost 4 bases, with 9 bases spanning the gap. The CDR3 consists of 13 residues. Looked up from germline, CDR1 is MNHEY and CDR2 is SVGAGI. This TCR derives from a young woman in good health. The chain uses TRBV6-5 and TRBJ1-3, with D possibly TRBD1 on 5 matching bases. Sequencing used blood. The CDR3 DNA reads TGTGCCAGCAGTCGTCAGGGAGGAAACACCATATATTTT. This translates into CASSRQGGNTIYF.